The 21 T cell receptor beta chains presented below share a single source sample, sequenced in a study of cytomegalovirus exposure and HLA in healthy donors. Researchers ran the PCR with 60 Vbeta and 13 Jbeta primers. Sequenced by immunoSEQ multiplex PCR; TCRdb stores in-frame clones only, minus some. The sample table includes around 150,000 clones. Sequencing was done on a sample of PBMCs. The receptors derive from a man younger than 40 in good health and CMV-seronegative.

Regarding this clone: The sample has other DNA sequences that encode this CDR3 too. The J gene is TRBJ2-3, the V gene TRBV29-1; 16 nucleotides match TRBD2. V was clipped by 6 bases and J by 6 bases; unmatched bases: 3. The CDR3 runs to 14 residues. CDR1 is SQVTM and CDR2 is ANQGSEA in the germline V gene. CDR3 protein: CSVVGLAGGDTQYF. CDR3 sequence (DNA): TGCAGCGTGGTGGGACTAGCGGGAGGGGATACGCAGTATTTT.

The chain is built from TRBV5-1 and TRBJ2-2, with TRBD1 identical over 9 bases. Germline lookup yields CDR1 SGHRS and CDR2 YFSETQ. The CDR3 spans 16 residues. V gave up 3 bases and J gave up 3 bases; unmatched junction bases: 6. The CDR3 nucleotides are TGCGCCAGCAGCTACACAGGGGGCGGGGACACCGGGGAGCTGTTTTTT. Its protein is CASSYTGGGDTGELFF. The whole variable domain, remainder taken from reference TRBV5-1 and TRBJ2-2, is KAGVTQTPRYLIKTRGQQVTLSCSPISGHRSVSWYQQTPGQGLQFLFEYFSETQRNKGNFPGRFSGRQFSNSRSEMNVSTLELGDSALYLCASSYTGGGDTGELFFGEGSRLTVL.

This chain uses TRBV29-1 with TRBJ1-3; 10 bases agree with TRBD1. The V gene's germline CDR1 is SQVTM and CDR2 ANQGSEA. V trimming: 6 bases; J trimming: 2 bases; junction bases outside the gene matches: 7. This CDR3 comprises 15 residues. CDR3 sequence: CSVSAGTGAGNTIYF. CDR3 coding DNA: TGCAGCGTGTCAGCCGGGACAGGGGCTGGAAACACCATATATTTT.

This rearrangement joins TRBV7-2 to TRBJ2-2, with TRBD2 matching 12 bases. This CDR3 contains 16 residues. The V and J ends lost 0 bases and 5 bases, in that order; junction bases with no gene match: 1. CDR1 and CDR2 (germline): SGHTA, FQGNSA. The CDR3 protein is CASSLAGTSGTGELFF. In DNA, the CDR3 is TGTGCCAGCAGCTTAGCAGGGACTAGCGGGACCGGGGAGCTGTTTTTT.

The rearrangement links TRBV29-1 to TRBJ1-1; tentatively, D is TRBD1 (6 bases). Germline CDR1 is SQVTM and CDR2 is ANQGSEA. The length of the CDR3 is 13 residues. The V end was cut by 7 bases, the J end by 7 bases, with 19 bases between. The CDR3 loop reads CSAVLGGGGEAFF. CDR3 DNA sequence: TGCAGCGCAGTCTTGGGGGGGGGCGGTGAAGCTTTCTTT.

The CDR3 DNA sequence: TGCGCCAGCAGCTTGGGGCTTAGCTCCGGGGCCAACGTCCTGACTTTC. It encodes CASSLGLSSGANVLTF. This chain uses TRBV5-1 with TRBJ2-6; D is unresolved. The germline V gene encodes CDR1 SGHRS and CDR2 YFSETQ. Between the trimmed V and J ends, which lost 0 bases and 4 bases, there was a span of 11 bases. CDR3 size: 16 residues.

J is TRBJ2-1 and V is TRBV25-1; no firm D call. CDR3 length: 12 residues. Trimming removed 7 bases at V and 0 bases at J, with 4 bases between. Germline values: CDR1 MGHDK, CDR2 SYGVNS. The CDR3 nucleotides are TGTGCCAGCACTAGCTCCTACAATGAGCAGTTCTTC. This sequence encodes CASTSSYNEQFF.

The genes are TRBV7-2 and TRBJ1-3, with D hard to call. Trimming took 5 bases from V and 7 from J, leaving 15 bases between them. The CDR3 is 14 amino acids. The germline CDR1 and CDR2 sequences are SGHTA and FQGNSA. For the CDR3, the DNA is TGTGCCAGCAGCCCCCCCGGGGTAAGGAACACCATATATTTT. Translating gives CASSPPGVRNTIYF.

This sequence joins TRBV7-9 and TRBJ2-1, with D possibly being TRBD1 (6 bases). The germline V and J ends were trimmed by 5 bases and 1 base, with 12 bases remaining between them. Germline V CDR1 and CDR2: SEHNR, FQNEAQ (reference sequence). The CDR3 has 15 residues. The DNA for the CDR3 is TGTGCCAGCAGCCAACAGGGAGCATCCTACAATGAGCAGTTCTTC. It codes for CASSQQGASYNEQFF.

The chain employs TRBV7-2 and TRBJ2-1; TRBD2 matches at 13 bases. This CDR3 has 15 amino acids. Trimming at V came to 4 bases and at J to 6 bases, leaving 3 bases not matched to a gene. Germline CDR1 reads SGHTA; CDR2 reads FQGNSA. Written as DNA, the CDR3 is TGTGCCAGCAGCTCGAGGACTAGCGGGAGCAATGAGCAGTTCTTC. It yields the protein CASSSRTSGSNEQFF.

The chain combines TRBV7-8 with TRBJ1-2; TRBD1 matches 7 bases. Trimming took 4 bases from V and 4 from J; bases not matched to a gene: 9. The CDR3 extends over 15 amino acids. The germline V gene encodes CDR1 SGHVS and CDR2 FQNEAQ. In DNA, the CDR3 is TGTGCCAGCAGCTCCAGGGGGTTCGGGACCTATGGCTACACCTTC. This encodes CASSSRGFGTYGYTF.

The chain carries TRBV7-2 and TRBJ1-5; a possible D gene is TRBD1 (6 bases). The CDR3 has 17 amino acids. Looked up from germline, CDR1 is SGHTA and CDR2 is FQGNSA. V dropped 5 bases and J dropped 2 bases, with 19 bases sitting between them. CDR3 amino acids: CASSRAYVGAGNQPQHF. CDR3 nucleotides: TGTGCCAGCAGCCGGGCTTACGTGGGGGCGGGCAATCAGCCCCAGCATTTT.

The chain is built from TRBV7-3 and TRBJ2-5, with 9 bases fitting TRBD1. Trimming removed 0 bases from V and 5 bases from J; junction bases left unmatched: 7. The CDR3 is made up of 16 amino acids. From germline, CDR1 is SGHTA and CDR2 FQGTGA. CDR3 sequence: CASSLTGTGLRETQYF. Written as DNA, the CDR3 is TGTGCCAGCAGCTTAACCGGGACAGGGCTCAGGGAGACCCAGTACTTC.

The chain is built from TRBV4-3 and TRBJ2-7; 14 nucleotides agree with TRBD2. This CDR3 is 16 amino acids long. Germline V gene data show CDR1 as LGHNA and CDR2 as YSLEER. The J segment lost 5 bases and the V segment lost 0 bases, leaving 3 bases of the junction unmatched. The DNA for the CDR3 is TGCGCCAGCAGCCAAGAGACTAGCGGGAGGGCTCACGAGCAGTACTTC. Encoded protein: CASSQETSGRAHEQYF.

The chain employs TRBV7-9 and TRBJ2-3; TRBD2 might be the D (5 bases). The V gene's germline CDR1 is SEHNR and CDR2 FQNEAQ (reference sequence). With 5 bases removed from V and 1 base from J, the gap between germline ends came to 13 bases. The CDR3 totals 15 residues. The CDR3 DNA reads TGTGCCAGCAGCAAGAGGGTTCCCCGCACAGATACGCAGTATTTT. It codes for CASSKRVPRTDTQYF.

The DNA of the CDR3 is TGTGCCAGCAGTTTAAGTGCAGGGTTAGGGGAAAAACTGTTTTTT. Encoded protein: CASSLSAGLGEKLFF. The gene calls are TRBV28 and TRBJ1-4; the D gene is possibly TRBD1 (5 bases). CDR3 length equals 15 residues. Germline assignment: CDR1 MDHEN and CDR2 SYDVKM. V was clipped by 2 bases and J by 8 bases, with 15 bases between them.

The chain links TRBV15 to TRBJ1-4; TRBD1 agrees at 8 bases. The CDR3 runs 15 residues. Per the germline V gene, CDR1 is LNHNV and CDR2 is YYDKDF (reference sequence). V lost 4 bases, J lost 4 bases, and 5 bases stayed unmatched. The CDR3 loop reads CATSISGQGNEKLFF. CDR3 nucleotides: TGTGCCACCAGCATATCTGGACAGGGTAATGAAAAACTGTTTTTT. Based on the CDR3 plus reference TRBV15 and TRBJ1-4, the full variable domain is DAMVIQNPRYQVTQFGKPVTLSCSQTLNHNVMYWYQQKSSQAPKLLFHYYDKDFNNEADTPDNFQSRRPNTSFCFLDIRSPGLGDTAMYLCATSISGQGNEKLFFGSGTQLSVL.

About this clone: At the DNA level, this CDR3 is encoded by other sequences in the same sample as well. The gene calls are TRBV2 and TRBJ2-5; the D is unclear. This CDR3 region has 11 residues. The germline CDR1 and CDR2 sequences are SNHLY and FYNNEI. V lost 7 bases and J lost 0, with 3 bases in between. Here the CDR3 reads CASTYQETQYF. The CDR3 coding sequence is TGTGCCAGCACATACCAAGAGACCCAGTACTTC.

This chain joins TRBV13 and TRBJ1-2; D might be TRBD1 (5 bases). The V gene's germline CDR1 is PRHDT and CDR2 FYEKMQ (reference sequence). The germline V and J ends were trimmed by 3 bases and 1 base, with 15 bases remaining between them. This CDR3 has 16 amino acids. This CDR3 reads CASSFLGATRNYGYTF. CDR3 sequence (DNA): TGTGCCAGCAGCTTTCTAGGGGCGACCCGTAACTATGGCTACACCTTC.

The gene calls are TRBV19 and TRBJ1-1; the D gene is possibly TRBD1 (5 bases). Per germline, CDR1 LNHDA and CDR2 SQIVND (reference sequence). The V end was cut by 5 bases, the J end by 0 bases, with 16 bases between. The CDR3 covers 16 residues. CDR3 bases: TGTGCCAGTAGTCCGGGACTTTATAACATGAACACTGAAGCTTTCTTT. It encodes CASSPGLYNMNTEAFF.

This sequence joins TRBV18 and TRBJ2-5; maybe TRBD1 (6 bases). The CDR3 runs 16 residues. Germline CDR1 and CDR2: KGHSH and LQKENI. The V end was cut by 6 bases, the J end by 4 bases, with 21 bases between. In nucleotides, the CDR3 is TGTGCCAGCTCTCCAACAGGGCTAGTTGATGGAGAGACCCAGTACTTC. Translating it yields CASSPTGLVDGETQYF.